A selection of T cell receptor beta chains follows, all from one sample in a study of blood T cell repertoires in COVID-19. The table came from immunoSEQ multiplex PCR; TCRdb's copy has only in-frame clones and leaves some out. The sample has 390,000 or so clones; roughly 90% are singletons. What was sequenced was peripheral blood. These receptor sequences come from a woman under 40 with COVID-19, enrolled during active disease. The CDR3 runs from the conserved cysteine through the conserved F or W. A D gene is named only where the DNA matches it firmly. The size entry is marked missing in some rows and otherwise reads once, few, many or a size class.

J gene: TRBJ1-1
D gene: TRBD1
V gene: TRBV28
clone size: few
CDR3 DNA: TGTGCCATCTCCCTTGGACAGGGTCTGACTGAAGCTTTCTTT
CDR3 protein: CAISLGQGLTEAFF

J gene: TRBJ2-7
D gene: TRBD1
V gene: TRBV5-5
clone size: NA
CDR3 DNA: TGTGCCAGCAGCGCGCGGACAGGGTATGGCTACGAGCAGTACTTC
CDR3 protein: CASSARTGYGYEQYF

J gene: TRBJ1-2
D gene: TRBD1
V gene: TRBV11-2
clone size: once
CDR3 DNA: TGTGCCAGCAGCCAACAGACAGGGTATGATGGCTACACCTTC
CDR3 protein: CASSQQTGYDGYTF

J gene: TRBJ2-1
D gene: TRBD2
V gene: TRBV5-6
clone size: NA
CDR3 DNA: TGTGCCAGCAGCCTTTTAGCGGGGGCACCCCTCAATGAGCAGTTCTTC
CDR3 protein: CASSLLAGAPLNEQFF

J gene: TRBJ2-1
D gene: NA
V gene: TRBV5-6
clone size: once
CDR3 DNA: TGTGCCAGCAGCCTAGGATGGAGTGACAATGAGCAGTTCTTC
CDR3 protein: CASSLGWSDNEQFF

J gene: TRBJ2-5
D gene: NA
V gene: TRBV19
clone size: NA
CDR3 DNA: TGTGCCAGTAGTTTGATGACAGGACAACAAGAGACCCAGTACTTC
CDR3 protein: CASSLMTGQQETQYF

J gene: TRBJ2-3
D gene: TRBD2
V gene: TRBV7-2
clone size: NA
CDR3 DNA: TGTGCCAGCAGCTCGCTAGCGGGAGGCTCAGATACGCAGTATTTT
CDR3 protein: CASSSLAGGSDTQYF

J gene: TRBJ1-2
D gene: TRBD1
V gene: TRBV7-9
clone size: NA
CDR3 DNA: TGTGCCAGCAGCCCTACAGGGGGCGGCTATGGCTACACCTTC
CDR3 protein: CASSPTGGGYGYTF

J gene: TRBJ2-1
D gene: TRBD2
V gene: TRBV5-1
clone size: NA
CDR3 DNA: TGCGCCAGCAGCTTTTTAGCGGGGGTCTACAATGAGCAGTTCTTC
CDR3 protein: CASSFLAGVYNEQFF

J gene: TRBJ2-1
D gene: TRBD2
V gene: TRBV20-1
clone size: NA
CDR3 DNA: TGCAGTGCTAGTAAATTGTGGTCTAGCGGGGGCTCTAATCGATACAATGAGCAGTTCTTC
CDR3 protein: CSASKLWSSGGSNRYNEQFF

J gene: TRBJ2-5
D gene: TRBD2
V gene: TRBV7-9
clone size: NA
CDR3 DNA: TGTGCCAGCAGCGCAACTAGCGATCAAGAGACCCAGTACTTC
CDR3 protein: CASSATSDQETQYF

J gene: TRBJ2-1
D gene: TRBD2
V gene: TRBV30
clone size: NA
CDR3 DNA: TGTGCCTGGAGTGTAACGGCGGGAGGCTACAATGAGCAGTTCTTC
CDR3 protein: CAWSVTAGGYNEQFF

J gene: TRBJ1-1
D gene: NA
V gene: TRBV9
clone size: NA
CDR3 DNA: TGTGCCAGCAGCGTCTGGGGCAACACTGAAGCTTTCTTT
CDR3 protein: CASSVWGNTEAFF

J gene: TRBJ1-1
D gene: TRBD1
V gene: TRBV4-1
clone size: NA
CDR3 DNA: TGCGCCAGCAGCTCGGACAGGGAGGCCACTGAAGCTTTCTTT
CDR3 protein: CASSSDREATEAFF

J gene: TRBJ2-2
D gene: TRBD2
V gene: TRBV7-9
clone size: NA
CDR3 DNA: TGTGCCAGCAGCTTACGGGGGGAGGAAATCACCGGGGAGCTGTTTTTT
CDR3 protein: CASSLRGEEITGELFF

J gene: TRBJ1-6
D gene: NA
V gene: TRBV5-1
clone size: NA
CDR3 DNA: TGCGCCAGCAGCTTGGGGCAGCGAGATTCACCCCTCCACTTT
CDR3 protein: CASSLGQRDSPLHF

J gene: TRBJ1-2
D gene: TRBD1
V gene: TRBV27
clone size: NA
CDR3 DNA: TGTGCCAGCAGTCCGAACAGGGGGCTCGGCTACACCTTC
CDR3 protein: CASSPNRGLGYTF

J gene: TRBJ2-7
D gene: TRBD1
V gene: TRBV7-6
clone size: NA
CDR3 DNA: TGTGCCAGCAGCTCGGGGGGACAGGGGGTCTACGAGCAGTACTTC
CDR3 protein: CASSSGGQGVYEQYF

J gene: TRBJ1-1
D gene: NA
V gene: TRBV7-9
clone size: NA
CDR3 DNA: TGTGCCAGCAGCCTCCTGGGAGGAGGCCCTGAAGCTTTCTTT
CDR3 protein: CASSLLGGGPEAFF

J gene: TRBJ1-2
D gene: NA
V gene: TRBV6-4
clone size: NA
CDR3 DNA: TGTGCCAGCAGTGACTCGCGTCTTTGGGGATCGGGGGGCTACACCTTC
CDR3 protein: CASSDSRLWGSGGYTF

J gene: TRBJ1-1
D gene: NA
V gene: TRBV18
clone size: NA
CDR3 DNA: TGTGCCAGCTCACCACCCGGGGGAGGCACTGAAGCTTTCTTT
CDR3 protein: CASSPPGGGTEAFF

J gene: TRBJ1-5
D gene: NA
V gene: TRBV6-2/TRBV6-3
clone size: NA
CDR3 DNA: TGTGCCAGCAGCACGGCAGGGGACAATCAGCCCCAGCATTTT
CDR3 protein: CASSTAGDNQPQHF

J gene: TRBJ2-7
D gene: NA
V gene: TRBV12-3/TRBV12-4
clone size: NA
CDR3 DNA: TGTGCCAGCAGTGTCGGGACTCCCTACGAGCAGTACTTC
CDR3 protein: CASSVGTPYEQYF

J gene: TRBJ1-6
D gene: NA
V gene: TRBV6-1
clone size: NA
CDR3 DNA: TGTGCCAGCAGTGAAGCCTTTGACAGGAGTAATTCACCCCTCCACTTT
CDR3 protein: CASSEAFDRSNSPLHF

J gene: TRBJ2-3
D gene: NA
V gene: TRBV28
clone size: NA
CDR3 DNA: TGTGCCAGCAGTTTTGGTAGGAGGAGCACAGATACGCAGTATTTT
CDR3 protein: CASSFGRRSTDTQYF

J gene: TRBJ1-1
D gene: TRBD1
V gene: TRBV4-1
clone size: NA
CDR3 DNA: TGCGCCAGCAGCCAAAGACAGGGAAGTACTGAAGCTTTCTTT
CDR3 protein: CASSQRQGSTEAFF